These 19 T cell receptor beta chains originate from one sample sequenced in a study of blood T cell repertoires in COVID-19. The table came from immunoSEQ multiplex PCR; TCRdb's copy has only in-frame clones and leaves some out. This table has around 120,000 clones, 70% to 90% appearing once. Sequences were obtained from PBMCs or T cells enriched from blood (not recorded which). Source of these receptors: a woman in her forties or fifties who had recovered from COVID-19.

The CDR3 DNA reads as TGTGCCAGCTCACCACCGCGGACAGGGGGCCCGGATACGCAGTATTTT. Protein: CASSPPRTGGPDTQYF. The V and J genes are TRBV18 and TRBJ2-3; 11 bases are a match to TRBD1. The CDR3 is made up of 16 amino acids. V dropped 0 bases and J dropped 6; count of bases not matched to a gene: 5. Germline CDR1 and CDR2: KGHSH and LQKENI.

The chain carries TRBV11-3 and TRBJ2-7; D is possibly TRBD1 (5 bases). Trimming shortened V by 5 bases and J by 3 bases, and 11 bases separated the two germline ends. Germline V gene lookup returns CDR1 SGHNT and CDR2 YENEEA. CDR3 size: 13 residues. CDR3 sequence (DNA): TGTGCCAGCAGCCCCCAGACAGACTACGAGCAGTACTTC. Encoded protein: CASSPQTDYEQYF.

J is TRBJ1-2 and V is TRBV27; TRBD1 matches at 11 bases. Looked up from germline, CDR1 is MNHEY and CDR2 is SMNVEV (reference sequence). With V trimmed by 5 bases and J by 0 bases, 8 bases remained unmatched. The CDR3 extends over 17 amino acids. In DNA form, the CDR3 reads TGTGCCAGCAGTCGCCGGGACAGGGGGGACCCTAACTATGGCTACACCTTC. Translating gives CASSRRDRGDPNYGYTF.

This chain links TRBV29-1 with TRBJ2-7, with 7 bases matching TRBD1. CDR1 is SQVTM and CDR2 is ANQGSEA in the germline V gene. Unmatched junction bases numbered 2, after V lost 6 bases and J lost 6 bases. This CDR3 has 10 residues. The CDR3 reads CSVWDSEQYF. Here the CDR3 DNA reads TGCAGCGTCTGGGACAGCGAGCAGTACTTC.

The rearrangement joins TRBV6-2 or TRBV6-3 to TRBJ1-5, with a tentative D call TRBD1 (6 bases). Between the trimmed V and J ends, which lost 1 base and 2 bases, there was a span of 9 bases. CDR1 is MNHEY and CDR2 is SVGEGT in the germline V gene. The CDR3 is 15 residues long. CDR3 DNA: TGTGCCAGCAGTTACTGGGACACCCGCAATCAGCCCCAGCATTTT. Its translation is CASSYWDTRNQPQHF.

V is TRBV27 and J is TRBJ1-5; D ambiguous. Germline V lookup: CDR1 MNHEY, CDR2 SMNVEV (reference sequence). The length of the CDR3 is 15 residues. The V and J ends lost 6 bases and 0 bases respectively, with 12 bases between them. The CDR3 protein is CASRTEGNSNQPQHF. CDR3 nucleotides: TGTGCCAGCAGAACTGAGGGAAATAGCAATCAGCCCCAGCATTTT.

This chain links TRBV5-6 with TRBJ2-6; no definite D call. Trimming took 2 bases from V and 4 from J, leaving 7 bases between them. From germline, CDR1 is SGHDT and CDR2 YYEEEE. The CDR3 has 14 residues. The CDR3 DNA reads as TGTGCCAGCAGCTTTGGGCAGGGGGCCAACGTCCTGACTTTC. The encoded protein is CASSFGQGANVLTF.

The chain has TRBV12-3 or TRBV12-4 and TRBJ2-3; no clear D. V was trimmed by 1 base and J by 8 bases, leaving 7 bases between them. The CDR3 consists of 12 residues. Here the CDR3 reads CASSLGPPTQYF. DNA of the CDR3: TGTGCCAGCAGTTTAGGGCCCCCTACGCAGTATTTT.

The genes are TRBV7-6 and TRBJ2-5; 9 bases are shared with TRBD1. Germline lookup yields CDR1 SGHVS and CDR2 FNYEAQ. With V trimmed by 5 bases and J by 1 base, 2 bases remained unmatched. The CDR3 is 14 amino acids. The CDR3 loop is CASSRDRAQETQYF. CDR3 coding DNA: TGTGCCAGCAGCCGGGACAGGGCCCAAGAGACCCAGTACTTC.

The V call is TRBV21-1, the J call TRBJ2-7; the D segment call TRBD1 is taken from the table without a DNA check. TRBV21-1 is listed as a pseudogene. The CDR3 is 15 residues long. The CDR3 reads CASSKGGQGRGEQYF. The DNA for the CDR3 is TGTGCCAGCAGCAAAGGAGGACAGGGGAGGGGGGAGCAGTACTTC.

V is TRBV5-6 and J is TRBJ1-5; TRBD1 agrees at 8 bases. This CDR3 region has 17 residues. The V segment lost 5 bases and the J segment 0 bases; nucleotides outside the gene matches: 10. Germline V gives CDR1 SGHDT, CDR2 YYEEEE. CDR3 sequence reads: CASSFQGATYSNQPQHF. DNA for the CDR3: TGTGCCAGCAGTTTCCAGGGGGCCACCTATAGCAATCAGCCCCAGCATTTT.

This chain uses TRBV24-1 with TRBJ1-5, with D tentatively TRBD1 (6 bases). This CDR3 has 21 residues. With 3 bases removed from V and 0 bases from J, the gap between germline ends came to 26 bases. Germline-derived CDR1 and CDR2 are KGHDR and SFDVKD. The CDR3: CATSDPLSGGRNIYSNQPQHF. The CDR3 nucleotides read TGTGCCACCAGTGATCCGCTAAGCGGGGGGCGGAATATATATAGCAATCAGCCCCAGCATTTT.

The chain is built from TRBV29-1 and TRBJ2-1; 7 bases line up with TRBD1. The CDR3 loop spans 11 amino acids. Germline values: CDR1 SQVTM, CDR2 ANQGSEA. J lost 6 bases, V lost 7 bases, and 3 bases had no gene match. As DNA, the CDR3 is TGCAGCGGTGGACAGGTCAATGAGCAGTTCTTC. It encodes CSGGQVNEQFF.

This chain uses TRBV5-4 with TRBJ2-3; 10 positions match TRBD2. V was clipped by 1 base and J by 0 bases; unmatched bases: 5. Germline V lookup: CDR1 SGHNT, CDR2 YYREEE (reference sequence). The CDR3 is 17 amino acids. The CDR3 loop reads CASSLKGLAISTDTQYF. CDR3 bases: TGTGCCAGCAGCTTGAAGGGACTAGCGATCAGCACAGATACGCAGTATTTT. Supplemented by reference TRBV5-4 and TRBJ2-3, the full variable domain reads ETGVTQSPTHLIKTRGQQVTLRCSSQSGHNTVSWYQQALGQGPQFIFQYYREEENGRGNFPPRFSGLQFPNYSSELNVNALELDDSALYLCASSLKGLAISTDTQYFGPGTRLTVL.

DNA of the CDR3: TGTGCCAGCTACGGACAGGCCTCCTCTGGGGCCAACGTCCTGACTTTC. It specifies CASYGQASSGANVLTF. V is TRBV2 and J is TRBJ2-6, with 7 positions matching TRBD1. The trim removed 8 bases at V and 0 bases at J, leaving 7 bases unmatched. The CDR3 is 16 amino acids. Germline CDR1 reads SNHLY; CDR2 reads FYNNEI.

DNA for the CDR3: TGCAGCGTTGTTCGAAGTGGGACAGATCCTAACTATGGCTACACCTTC. Translated: CSVVRSGTDPNYGYTF. J is TRBJ1-2 and V is TRBV29-1, with 7 nucleotides matching TRBD1. From germline, CDR1 is SQVTM and CDR2 ANQGSEA. V trimming: 4 bases; J trimming: 0 bases; junction bases outside the gene matches: 11. The CDR3 covers 16 residues.

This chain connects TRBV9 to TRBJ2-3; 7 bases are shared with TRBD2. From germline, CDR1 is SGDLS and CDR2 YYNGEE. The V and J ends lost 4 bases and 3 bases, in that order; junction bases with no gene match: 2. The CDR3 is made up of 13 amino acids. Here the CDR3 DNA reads TGTGCCAGCAGCCCCGGGGGGACAGATACGCAGTATTTT. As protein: CASSPGGTDTQYF.

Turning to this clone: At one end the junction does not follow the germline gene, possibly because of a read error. The CDR3: CASSEARTHF. The DNA of the CDR3 is TGTGCCAGCAGTGAAGCGAGGACACACTTC. This sequence joins TRBV6-1 and TRBJ1-2; weak D call: TRBD1 (5 bases). From germline, CDR1 is MNHNS and CDR2 SASEGT. This CDR3 contains 10 residues.

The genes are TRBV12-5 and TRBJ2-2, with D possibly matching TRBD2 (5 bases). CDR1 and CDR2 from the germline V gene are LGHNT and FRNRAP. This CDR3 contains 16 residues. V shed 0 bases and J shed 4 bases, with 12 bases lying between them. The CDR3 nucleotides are TGTGCTAGTGGTTTGGTTCAGGACTTTACCACCGGGGAGCTGTTTTTT. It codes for CASGLVQDFTTGELFF.